The 10 T cell receptor beta chains reported below all come from one sample, sequenced in a study of T cells in Graves' hyperthyroidism and ophthalmopathy. Regions amplified from RNA transcripts were the TCR beta CDR3 regions. Primed by the HTBI set, a first-round RT-PCR was run on the TCR CDR3. TCRdb redid the calling of the multiplex PCR reads with MiXCR, one entry per CDR3 protein. The sample lists hundreds of thousands of distinct CDR3 sequences, 15% to 20% occurring once. The material sequenced was blood. These receptors all stem from a woman under 40 with Graves' hyperthyroidism.

The chain recombines TRBV30 with TRBJ1-5; a possible D gene is TRBD1 (5 bases). This CDR3 has 16 amino acids. Per the germline V gene, CDR1 is GTSNPN and CDR2 is SVGIG (reference sequence). The V and J ends lost 4 bases and 1 base respectively, with 17 bases between them. CDR3 in DNA: TGTGCCTGGAACCAGGGTTCCGACTGGAGCAATCAGCCCCAGCATTTT. Amino acid sequence: CAWNQGSDWSNQPQHF.

The CDR3 region is CASSQALLAGGPTLNEQFF. The DNA for the CDR3 is TGTGCCAGCAGCCAAGCCTTACTAGCGGGAGGGCCCACTCTAAATGAGCAGTTCTTC. J is TRBJ2-1 and V is TRBV3-1, with TRBD2 matching over 13 bases. V lost 1 base, J lost 7 bases, and 13 bases stayed unmatched. There are 19 residues in the CDR3. The V gene's germline CDR1 is LGHDT and CDR2 YNNKEL (reference sequence).

J is TRBJ2-1 and V is TRBV4-1; 9 positions match TRBD2. Trimming at V came to 0 bases and at J to 15 bases, leaving 12 bases not matched to a gene. CDR1 and CDR2 from the germline V gene are MGHRA and YSYEKL. The CDR3 contains 15 residues. CDR3 nucleotides: TGCGCCAGCAGCCAAGATAGCGGGACTAGCTTATCGAGGTTCTTC. It translates to CASSQDSGTSLSRFF.

This clonotype came up many times. The V and J genes are TRBV7-8 and TRBJ2-2; 8 bases agree with TRBD2. Germline CDR1 SGHVS, CDR2 FQNEAQ. The CDR3 covers 17 residues. Trimming at V came to 0 bases and at J to 1 base, leaving 4 bases not matched to a gene. The CDR3 is CASSLASGTLNTGELFF. The CDR3 nucleotides are TGTGCCAGCAGCTTAGCTAGCGGGACCCTGAACACCGGGGAGCTGTTTTTT. The variable domain in full, with the rest retrieved from reference TRBV7-8 and TRBJ2-2, is GAGVSQSPRYKVAKRGQDVALRCDPISGHVSLFWYQQALGQGPEFLTYFQNEAQLDKSGLPSDRFFAERPEGSVSTLKIQRTQQEDSAVYLCASSLASGTLNTGELFFGEGSRLTVL.

This clonotype has only a few counts. The CDR3, as DNA: TGTGCCAGCATCCTTTCGGGACAGAAGTACGAGCAGTACTTC. The encoded protein is CASILSGQKYEQYF. V is TRBV6-1 and J is TRBJ2-7, with TRBD1 identical over 7 bases. Trimming at V came to 7 bases and at J to 4 bases, leaving 10 bases not matched to a gene. CDR3 length: 14 residues. Looked up from germline, CDR1 is MNHNS and CDR2 is SASEGT.

This clonotype has ten or more counts. In DNA, the CDR3 is TGTGCCAGCAGTGTGACTGTTAATTCACCCCTCCACTTT. It is translated as CASSVTVNSPLHF. The genes are TRBV2 and TRBJ1-6; D unclear. This CDR3 spans 13 amino acids. Germline V lookup: CDR1 SNHLY, CDR2 FYNNEI. V gave up 4 bases and J gave up 6 bases, with 7 bases separating them.

This clonotype was seen only a few times. The chain joins TRBV7-9 to TRBJ2-1; D is perhaps TRBD2 (5 bases). With 1 base removed from V and 7 bases from J, the gap between germline ends came to 8 bases. CDR1 and CDR2 from the germline V gene are SEHNR and FQNEAQ (reference sequence). The CDR3 is made up of 13 amino acids. CDR3 nucleotides: TGTGCCAGCAGCTTAGTCCTAGCAAATGAGCAGTTCTTC. It encodes CASSLVLANEQFF.

The rearrangement uses TRBV4-3 and TRBJ2-6; no reliable D call. Trimming left V 0 bases short and J 4 bases short, with 10 bases between. This CDR3 has 16 amino acids. Germline V gives CDR1 LGHNA, CDR2 YSLEER. For the CDR3, the DNA is TGCGCCAGCAGCCAAGATTATAACTCCGGGGCCAACGTCCTGACTTTC. This encodes CASSQDYNSGANVLTF.

A few counts support this clonotype. The rearrangement links TRBV18 to TRBJ1-5; 8 bases align to TRBD1. With V trimmed by 3 bases and J by 3 bases, 4 bases remained unmatched. Per germline, CDR1 KGHSH and CDR2 LQKENI. The CDR3 length is 15 residues. The CDR3 reads CASSPRQGTNQPQHF. DNA for the CDR3: TGTGCCAGCTCACCCCGACAGGGGACCAATCAGCCCCAGCATTTT.

Ten or more counts support this clonotype. This sequence joins TRBV18 and TRBJ1-1, with D tentatively TRBD1 (5 bases). Trimming removed 2 bases at V and 4 bases at J, with 11 bases between. The germline V gene has CDR1 KGHSH and CDR2 LQKENI. The CDR3 is made up of 14 amino acids. CDR3 sequence (DNA): TGTGCCAGCTCACCAGAGAGGGGAGGCACTGAAGCTTTCTTT. It encodes CASSPERGGTEAFF.